This T cell receptor (beta chain) was observed in a study of blood T cell repertoires in COVID-19. Overall study: PBMCs, B-cell-depleted T cells, or T cells provided the cDNA or gDNA that made up the material.

After removal of 4 bases from V and 2 bases from J, the junction contained 16 bases not matched to a gene. Germline V gene sequence: CDR1 SEHNR, CDR2 FQNEAQ (reference sequence). This CDR3 region has 18 residues. The repertoire was sequenced with immunoSEQ multiplex PCR; TCRdb's copy has only in-frame clones and lacks some. The profile shows about 530,000 clones, about 89% of them singletons. This sequence joins TRBV7-9 and TRBJ1-1, with 7 nucleotides matching TRBD1. The clonotype was recovered from a woman between 50 and 59 years old with COVID-19, enrolled during active disease. Sample: peripheral blood. Here the CDR3 reads CASSYTGGTVVLNTEAFF. The DNA for the CDR3 is TGTGCCAGCAGCTATACGGGCGGGACAGTGGTGCTTAACACTGAAGCTTTCTTT. The full variable domain, rest sourced from reference TRBV7-9 and TRBJ1-1, is DTGVSQNPRHKITKRGQNVTFRCDPISEHNRLYWYRQTLGQGPEFLTYFQNEAQLEKSRLLSDRFSAERPKGSFSTLEIQRTEQGDSAMYLCASSYTGGTVVLNTEAFFGQGTRLTVV.